One and the same sample provided the 9 T cell receptor beta chains below, sequenced in a study of shared clonotypes between healthy human individuals. Measured with immunoSEQ multiplex PCR; TCRdb has only the in-frame clones, and not every one. This sample has hundreds of thousands of clones, with about 95% found just once. Naive CD8 cells lacked CD45RO and underwent positive selection for CCR7, leaving out terminally differentiated effector memory CD45RA+ cells. Sequencing was carried out using naive CD8+ T cells sorted from blood. The receptor source for this set is a woman in her 30s in good health.

The chain joins TRBV19 to TRBJ2-7; 9 bases align to TRBD1. In germline, CDR1 is LNHDA, CDR2 SQIVND (reference sequence). V dropped 0 bases and J dropped 3; count of bases not matched to a gene: 3. This CDR3 is 15 amino acids long. CDR3 amino acids: CASSIEQGAVYEQYF. CDR3 DNA sequence: TGTGCCAGTAGTATAGAACAGGGGGCAGTCTACGAGCAGTACTTC.

The rearrangement joins TRBV5-5 to TRBJ2-7; 7 bases are a match to TRBD1. V was clipped by 3 bases and J by 0 bases; unmatched bases: 6. From germline, CDR1 is SGHKS and CDR2 YYEKEE (reference sequence). The CDR3 runs 15 residues. CDR3 sequence: CASSWDRESSYEQYF. In nucleotides, the CDR3 is TGTGCCAGCAGCTGGGACAGAGAAAGCTCCTACGAGCAGTACTTC.

The genes are TRBV28 and TRBJ2-2; D is undetermined. V lost 2 bases, J lost 6 bases, and 7 bases lay in between. The CDR3 extends over 13 amino acids. Germline V gene lookup returns CDR1 MDHEN and CDR2 SYDVKM. The CDR3 sequence is CASSLPGSGELFF. DNA of the CDR3: TGTGCCAGCAGTTTACCCGGGTCCGGGGAGCTGTTTTTT. Drawing the rest from reference TRBV28 and TRBJ2-2, the complete variable domain is DVKVTQSSRYLVKRTGEKVFLECVQDMDHENMFWYRQDPGLGLRLIYFSYDVKMKEKGDIPEGYSVSREKKERFSLILESASTNQTSMYLCASSLPGSGELFFGEGSRLTVL.

This chain links TRBV27 with TRBJ2-4; unclear D gene. Trimming removed 5 bases at V and 0 bases at J, with 20 bases between. There are 18 residues in the CDR3. Per germline, CDR1 MNHEY and CDR2 SMNVEV (reference sequence). CDR3 region: CASSPFQIATLAKNIQYF. The CDR3 DNA is TGTGCCAGCAGTCCTTTCCAGATCGCGACACTAGCCAAAAACATTCAGTACTTC.

This rearrangement joins TRBV29-1 to TRBJ2-5; D gene ambiguous. The V end was cut by 4 bases, the J end by 11 bases, with 11 bases between. Germline CDR1 reads SQVTM; CDR2 reads ANQGSEA. This CDR3 has 10 amino acids. CDR3 in DNA: TGCAGCGTTGTGGGCCGAGAGCAGTACTTC. Translated, it gives CSVVGREQYF. The complete variable domain, with remaining parts taken from reference TRBV29-1 and TRBJ2-5, reads SAVISQKPSRDICQRGTSLTIQCQVDSQVTMMFWYRQQPGQSLTLIATANQGSEATYESGFVIDKFPISRPNLTFSTLTVSNMSPEDSSIYLCSVVGREQYFGPGTRLLVL.

J is TRBJ2-7 and V is TRBV4-1, with 9 positions matching TRBD1. With 0 bases clipped from V and 5 bases from J, the junction kept 11 bases outside the gene matches. CDR3 size: 17 residues. The germline V gene encodes CDR1 MGHRA and CDR2 YSYEKL. In nucleotides, the CDR3 is TGCGCCAGCAGCCAAGAAGGTCCGACAGGGGGTAACCACGAGCAGTACTTC. Its protein product is CASSQEGPTGGNHEQYF.

This chain uses TRBV28 with TRBJ2-7; 13 positions match TRBD2. CDR1 is MDHEN, CDR2 SYDVKM, per germline. J gave up 4 bases and V 8 bases, and 20 bases lay outside the gene matches. This CDR3 has 19 residues. The CDR3 loop is CASVFTSGSPGLAGYEQYF. The CDR3 DNA reads as TGTGCCAGCGTTTTCACGTCGGGCAGTCCGGGACTAGCGGGATACGAGCAGTACTTC.

The V and J genes are TRBV19 and TRBJ1-1; D call uncertain. The CDR3 runs 13 residues. Per germline, CDR1 LNHDA and CDR2 SQIVND (reference sequence). The V end lost 3 bases, the J end lost 4 bases, and 9 bases lay between the germline ends. CDR3 region: CASSMGGSTEAFF. CDR3 sequence (DNA): TGTGCCAGTAGTATGGGCGGATCCACTGAAGCTTTCTTT. The whole variable domain, remainder taken from reference TRBV19 and TRBJ1-1, is DGGITQSPKYLFRKEGQNVTLSCEQNLNHDAMYWYRQDPGQGLRLIYYSQIVNDFQKGDIAEGYSVSREKKESFPLTVTSAQKNPTAFYLCASSMGGSTEAFFGQGTRLTVV.

This clone was seen only once. Written as DNA, the CDR3 is TGTGCCAGCAGCCACCGACTCTACCGCTACGAGCAGTACTTC. Its translation: CASSHRLYRYEQYF. The chain recombines TRBV7-9 with TRBJ2-7; D unresolved. CDR3 length: 14 amino acids. V dropped 5 bases and J dropped 3 bases, with 14 bases sitting between them. Germline CDR1 is SEHNR and CDR2 is FQNEAQ (reference sequence).